The 30 T cell receptor beta chains reported below all come from one sample, sequenced in a study of T cell repertoires in aging, cancer and after chemotherapy. Peripheral blood genomic DNA, not sorted cells or RNA, was the template. A mixed TRB-A/B primer pool amplified rearranged TRB by multiplex touch-down PCR. Each CDR3 protein is one row after TCRdb ran MiXCR on the multiplex PCR reads. The sample carries fewer than 9,000 distinct CDR3 sequences, 25% to 40% recorded once. The sequenced sample consisted of blood. The source is a human donor in good health.

CDR3 sequence reads: CASSLGEGVVGSEQYF. CDR3 nucleotide sequence: TGCGCCAGCAGCTTGGGTGAGGGCGTCGTAGGGAGCGAGCAGTACTTC. This chain uses TRBV5-1 with TRBJ2-7; maybe TRBD2 (5 bases). V gave up 0 bases and J gave up 6 bases, with 19 bases separating them. The CDR3 is 16 amino acids. CDR1 is SGHRS, CDR2 YFSETQ, per germline.

The chain couples TRBV18 to TRBJ1-1, with TRBD1 matching 8 bases. Germline assignment: CDR1 KGHSH and CDR2 LQKENI. The ends lost 5 bases at V and 0 bases at J; junction bases unmatched: 5. This CDR3 region has 15 residues. This CDR3 is CASSSGQGLNTEAFF. CDR3 DNA sequence: TGTGCCAGCTCATCAGGACAGGGCCTGAACACTGAAGCTTTCTTT. The full variable domain, with the rest looked up from reference TRBV18 and TRBJ1-1, is NAGVMQNPRHLVRRRGQEARLRCSPMKGHSHVYWYRQLPEEGLKFMVYLQKENIIDESGMPKERFSAEFPKEGPSILRIQQVVRGDSAAYFCASSSGQGLNTEAFFGQGTRLTVV.

The chain combines TRBV27 with TRBJ1-1; D is ambiguous. Germline assignment: CDR1 MNHEY and CDR2 SMNVEV (reference sequence). The germline V and J ends were trimmed by 2 bases and 0 bases, with 4 bases remaining between them. There are 13 residues in the CDR3. The CDR3 spells CASSLGLNTEAFF. For the CDR3, the DNA is TGTGCCAGCAGTTTAGGGTTGAACACTGAAGCTTTCTTT.

This clonotype has a handful of counts. In DNA form, the CDR3 reads TGTGCCTGGAGTGCAGGGTCCGAAATCTCTGGGGCCAACGTCCTGACTTTC. This translates into CAWSAGSEISGANVLTF. The chain joins TRBV30 to TRBJ2-6; D possibly corresponds to TRBD1 (5 bases). This CDR3 spans 17 amino acids. Germline V gene data show CDR1 as GTSNPN and CDR2 as SVGIG (reference sequence). Trimming took off 1 base at V and 0 bases at J, with 13 bases between the two ends.

This clonotype showed up just a few times. The V call is TRBV7-2, the J call TRBJ1-1; 7 nucleotides match TRBD1. Germline values: CDR1 SGHTA, CDR2 FQGNSA. J lost 4 bases, V lost 5 bases, and 4 bases had no gene match. This CDR3 has 13 residues. CDR3 in amino acids: CASSRTGATEAFF. In DNA form, the CDR3 reads TGTGCCAGCAGCCGCACAGGGGCCACTGAAGCTTTCTTT.

J is TRBJ1-5 and V is TRBV5-5; TRBD1 is a possible D gene (6 bases). Between the trimmed V and J ends, which lost 7 bases and 4 bases, there was a span of 21 bases. The CDR3 is made up of 16 amino acids. Germline V gene sequence: CDR1 SGHKS, CDR2 YYEKEE (reference sequence). The CDR3 DNA sequence: TGTGCCAGCTCCCAGAGCACTGGGGACAATAATCAGCCCCAGCATTTT. Protein product: CASSQSTGDNNQPQHF.

This clonotype turned up a few times. The chain couples TRBV19 to TRBJ2-7; D unclear. V dropped 3 bases and J dropped 4 bases, with 13 bases sitting between them. CDR1 is LNHDA and CDR2 is SQIVND in the germline V gene (reference sequence). The CDR3 extends over 14 amino acids. The chain's CDR3 is CASSINLVTYEQYF. The DNA for the CDR3 is TGTGCCAGTAGTATTAACTTGGTGACGTACGAGCAGTACTTC.

This clonotype ranks as medium-sized (0.01 to 0.1%). The chain links TRBV19 to TRBJ1-2; D possibly corresponds to TRBD1 (5 bases). The V end was cut by 3 bases, the J end by 4 bases, with 15 bases between. Germline values: CDR1 LNHDA, CDR2 SQIVND (reference sequence). CDR3 length equals 15 residues. CDR3 loop: CASSIVGEKGYGYTF. CDR3 coding DNA: TGTGCCAGTAGTATCGTAGGGGAGAAGGGCTATGGCTACACCTTC. Full variable domain (missing parts from reference TRBV19 and TRBJ1-2): DGGITQSPKYLFRKEGQNVTLSCEQNLNHDAMYWYRQDPGQGLRLIYYSQIVNDFQKGDIAEGYSVSREKKESFPLTVTSAQKNPTAFYLCASSIVGEKGYGYTFGSGTRLTVV.

This clonotype was detected a few times. J is TRBJ2-1 and V is TRBV6-2 or TRBV6-3; D ambiguous. The V gene lost 2 bases and the J gene lost 9 bases, with 11 bases spanning the gap. CDR1 MNHEY and CDR2 SVGEGT come from the germline V gene. The CDR3 is made up of 13 amino acids. CDR3 DNA sequence: TGTGCCAGCAGTTACCAGGTGGCTATTGAGCAGTTCTTC. Protein sequence: CASSYQVAIEQFF.

There are a few counts of this clonotype. The chain recombines TRBV24-1 with TRBJ1-2; 11 bases align to TRBD1. The CDR3 length is 21 residues. The germline gives CDR1 KGHDR, CDR2 SFDVKD. V gave up 6 bases and J gave up 4 bases; unmatched junction bases: 24. CDR3 nucleotide sequence: TGTGCCACCAGTACACGCGGGGGAACATCCTCGGGACAGGGGGAGTCCTATGGCTACACCTTC. Translating it yields CATSTRGGTSSGQGESYGYTF.

The chain employs TRBV12-3 or TRBV12-4 and TRBJ2-1; D gene ambiguous. The CDR3 loop spans 12 amino acids. Between the trimmed V and J ends, which lost 1 base and 10 bases, there was a span of 8 bases. The CDR3 protein is CASSLEGGEQFF. CDR3 nucleotides: TGTGCCAGCAGTTTAGAGGGTGGAGAGCAGTTCTTC.

The chain uses TRBV7-9 and TRBJ1-2; 9 nucleotides align to TRBD1. With 4 bases clipped from V and 4 bases from J, the junction kept 10 bases outside the gene matches. CDR3 length equals 16 residues. CDR1 is SEHNR, CDR2 FQNEAQ, per germline (reference sequence). In nucleotides, the CDR3 is TGTGCCAGCAGCTCCCCTCCGGGACAGGGCTTCTATGGCTACACCTTC. Encoded protein: CASSSPPGQGFYGYTF.

The chain links TRBV6-2 or TRBV6-3 to TRBJ1-2; weak D call: TRBD1 (6 bases). The CDR3 sequence is 14 residues long. Germline V gene data show CDR1 as MNHEY and CDR2 as SVGEGT. Trimming shortened V by 6 bases and J by 2 bases, and 13 bases separated the two germline ends. The CDR3 spells CASSLGHQNYGYTF. CDR3 in DNA: TGTGCCAGCAGCTTGGGACACCAGAACTATGGCTACACCTTC.

This clonotype occurred a few times. The CDR3 reads CATSDQGQGGPYGYTF. As DNA, the CDR3 is TGTGCCACCAGTGACCAGGGACAGGGGGGACCTTATGGCTACACCTTC. The V and J genes are TRBV24-1 and TRBJ1-2, with 11 bases matching TRBD1. V lost 4 bases and J lost 5; bases outside the gene matches: 8. Germline CDR1 KGHDR, CDR2 SFDVKD. The CDR3 has 16 amino acids.

The V gene is TRBV6-2 or TRBV6-3, the J gene TRBJ2-7; no definite D call. Per the germline V gene, CDR1 is MNHEY and CDR2 is SVGEGT. V was cut by 2 bases and J by 3 bases, with 14 bases left in between. The CDR3 sequence is 15 residues long. The DNA of the CDR3 is TGTGCCAGCAGTTACGGAGTTGCATCGAACTACGAGCAGTACTTC. Translation: CASSYGVASNYEQYF.

This clonotype was counted between two and nine times. The chain combines TRBV6-2 or TRBV6-3 with TRBJ1-1; 7 nucleotides match TRBD1. The germline CDR1 and CDR2 sequences are MNHEY and SVGEGT. J was trimmed by 6 bases and V by 7 bases; bases with no gene match: 8. The CDR3 is made up of 13 amino acids. CDR3 nucleotide sequence: TGTGCCAGCATCGGAGGGGGCCGGGCTGAAGCTTTCTTT. This codes for CASIGGGRAEAFF.

The chain joins TRBV29-1 to TRBJ1-1; TRBD1 is a possible D gene (5 bases). From germline, CDR1 is SQVTM and CDR2 ANQGSEA. The CDR3 is 15 residues long. V shed 3 bases and J shed 5 bases, with 19 bases lying between them. In DNA form, the CDR3 reads TGCAGCGTTGAGGCTACCGGGACGTTAGAAACTGAAGCTTTCTTT. Its protein product is CSVEATGTLETEAFF. The full variable domain, completed using reference TRBV29-1 and TRBJ1-1, is SAVISQKPSRDICQRGTSLTIQCQVDSQVTMMFWYRQQPGQSLTLIATANQGSEATYESGFVIDKFPISRPNLTFSTLTVSNMSPEDSSIYLCSVEATGTLETEAFFGQGTRLTVV.

V usage is TRBV19 and J usage is TRBJ1-4, with a tentative D call TRBD1 (6 bases). Trimming left V 11 bases short and J 0 bases short, with 16 bases between. Germline CDR1 is LNHDA and CDR2 is SQIVND (reference sequence). This CDR3 has 15 residues. CDR3 DNA: TGTGCCTCTGCTGGGGGCCATGCAACTAATGAAAAACTGTTTTTT. Encoded protein: CASAGGHATNEKLFF.

The chain is built from TRBV6-5 and TRBJ2-7, with D perhaps matching TRBD1 (6 bases). With 6 bases removed from V and 6 bases from J, the gap between germline ends came to 15 bases. Germline V gene sequence: CDR1 MNHEY, CDR2 SVGAGI. This CDR3 region has 13 residues. The CDR3 reads CASSPPGVREQYF. CDR3 in DNA: TGTGCCAGCAGCCCCCCAGGGGTCCGCGAGCAGTACTTC.

This clonotype has only a few counts. The V gene is TRBV12-3 or TRBV12-4, the J gene TRBJ2-2, with D possibly matching TRBD1 (8 bases). The CDR3 contains 15 residues. V was shortened by 1 base and J by 6 bases, with 12 bases between the two germline ends. CDR3 residues: CASSLDRGRAGELFF. The CDR3 DNA reads as TGTGCCAGCAGTTTAGACAGGGGGAGGGCCGGGGAGCTGTTTTTT.

The chain recombines TRBV5-4 with TRBJ2-1; 8 nucleotides agree with TRBD2. Germline V gives CDR1 SGHNT, CDR2 YYREEE (reference sequence). The V gene end was trimmed by 3 bases and the J gene end by 4 bases; junction bases not matched to a gene: 3. The CDR3 is 14 amino acids. CDR3: CASSSGLVYNEQFF. Here the CDR3 DNA reads TGTGCCAGCAGCTCGGGACTAGTATACAATGAGCAGTTCTTC.

This clonotype has only a few counts. Written as DNA, the CDR3 is TGTGCCGGAGAGACAGCTATGAACACTGAAGCTTTCTTT. Its protein is CAGETAMNTEAFF. The V gene is TRBV7-9, the J gene TRBJ1-1, with D tentatively TRBD1 (5 bases). There are 13 residues in the CDR3. The V and J ends lost 11 bases and 0 bases respectively, with 13 bases between them. The germline gives CDR1 SEHNR, CDR2 FQNEAQ (reference sequence). The full variable domain, its missing parts supplied by reference TRBV7-9 and TRBJ1-1, is DTGVSQNPRHKITKRGQNVTFRCDPISEHNRLYWYRQTLGQGPEFLTYFQNEAQLEKSRLLSDRFSAERPKGSFSTLEIQRTEQGDSAMYLCAGETAMNTEAFFGQGTRLTVV.

This clonotype has more than one count but fewer than ten. This chain joins TRBV19 and TRBJ1-2, with D possibly TRBD1 on 6 matching bases. The CDR3 is made up of 16 amino acids. Trimming left V 5 bases short and J 1 base short, with 17 bases between. CDR1 is LNHDA, CDR2 SQIVND, per germline (reference sequence). CDR3 residues: CASSAYREGINYGYTF. The CDR3 nucleotides are TGTGCCAGTAGTGCGTACAGGGAGGGGATTAACTATGGCTACACCTTC.

The chain recombines TRBV5-6 with TRBJ1-5; D uncertain. Germline CDR1 reads SGHDT; CDR2 reads YYEEEE. Between the trimmed V and J ends, which lost 0 bases and 0 bases, there was a span of 25 bases. There are 21 residues in the CDR3. The CDR3 loop is CASSLAPTNGPAHSSNQPQHF. CDR3 DNA: TGTGCCAGCAGCTTGGCCCCCACTAACGGGCCAGCCCATTCTAGCAATCAGCCCCAGCATTTT.

In its sample, this clonotype is medium-sized. The rearrangement joins TRBV29-1 to TRBJ2-3, with D maybe TRBD2 (6 bases). Germline loops: CDR1 SQVTM, CDR2 ANQGSEA. This CDR3 has 17 residues. Trimming took 4 bases from V and 2 from J, leaving 22 bases between them. CDR3 nucleotide sequence: TGCAGCGTTGCGGCACCGGTTAGCGGATTTGACACAGATACGCAGTATTTT. As protein: CSVAAPVSGFDTDTQYF.

This clonotype was detected a few times. The chain uses TRBV6-1 and TRBJ2-1, with D possibly called TRBD1 or TRBD2 (5 bases each). The CDR3 runs 16 residues. Trimming cost V 5 bases and J 0 bases, with 14 bases left between them. CDR1 and CDR2 (germline): MNHNS, SASEGT. The CDR3 is CASSYTRDVSYNEQFF. CDR3 bases: TGTGCCAGCAGTTATACCCGGGACGTCTCCTACAATGAGCAGTTCTTC.

This clonotype is medium-sized by share. V usage is TRBV6-6 and J usage is TRBJ2-7; D not certain. Germline CDR1 reads MNHNY; CDR2 reads SVGAGI (reference sequence). V was trimmed by 5 bases and J by 2 bases, leaving 4 bases between them. This CDR3 contains 11 residues. The CDR3 here is CASSNAYEQYF. In DNA, the CDR3 is TGTGCCAGCAGTAACGCCTACGAGCAGTACTTC.

The chain joins TRBV5-1 to TRBJ2-1; TRBD1 matches 12 bases. V shed 6 bases, J shed 4 bases, and the junction held 5 bases outside the gene matches. The germline V gene has CDR1 SGHRS and CDR2 YFSETQ. The CDR3 is made up of 15 amino acids. CDR3 bases: TGCGCCAGCACCGAGGGACAGGGGGCTTACAATGAGCAGTTCTTC. Amino acid sequence: CASTEGQGAYNEQFF.

The chain recombines TRBV6-4 with TRBJ2-3; the match to TRBD2 covers 12 bases. J lost 4 bases, V lost 6 bases, and 8 bases had no gene match. Looked up from germline, CDR1 is MRHNA and CDR2 is SNTAGT. The CDR3 is 16 amino acids. The CDR3 DNA reads as TGTGCCAGCAGCTTGCGGCTAGCGGGGGGGCCAGATACGCAGTATTTT. Translation: CASSLRLAGGPDTQYF.

The CDR3 here is CAWGRGRHEKLFF. For the CDR3, the DNA is TGTGCCTGGGGAAGGGGACGGCATGAAAAACTGTTTTTT. This chain joins TRBV30 and TRBJ1-4; D possibly corresponds to TRBD1 (5 bases). The germline CDR1 and CDR2 sequences are GTSNPN and SVGIG (reference sequence). The V gene lost 5 bases and the J gene lost 6 bases, with 13 bases spanning the gap. CDR3 length: 13 residues.